Sequencing of this TCR beta chain was carried out in a study of blood T cell repertoires in COVID-19 (TCRdb year 2020). General notes on the study: The collaborator samples originated in the United States, Italy and Spain and spanned the acute and convalescent phases of COVID-19. The material from the prospective study consisted of cDNA or gDNA derived from T cells, B-cell-depleted T cells, or PBMCs. The dataset comprised deeply sampled blood TCRbeta repertoires from subjects exposed to, actively infected with, or recovered from COVID-19. The repertoires were made available in a free public database intended to serve as a resource for research on the immune response to SARS-CoV-2. The samples were drawn from two sources: the first 160 participants of the ongoing ImmuneRACE study, and 950 to 1,500 subjects contributed by 6 global collaborators. Sample metadata almost always included a de-identified subject ID, COVID-19 status, age in years and sex. Where HLA class I and class II types were available, the types were taken from metadata supplied by the sample provider, not from assay-based typing. Paper-wide results and their limitations: The amount of clinical and demographic metadata varied by source and participant and was provided uncurated.

The V end gives up 4 bases and the J end 3 bases, leaving 14 bases in the junction not matched to a gene. The CDR3 numbers 18 residues from cysteine through phenylalanine. Only the CDR3 DNA is retained, 54 bases long and in frame from the first base. CDR1 MGHRA and CDR2 YSYEKL are derived from the germline V gene. Concerning this clone itself: Its antigen remains undetermined. Qualities for individual bases were not recorded, and no much larger clone is one base off.

The collaborating institutions used their own protocols to collect whole blood in K2EDTA tubes. For TCRbeta analysis, collaborator samples were shipped as frozen whole blood, as isolated PBMCs, or as DNA extracted from either sample type. The immunoSEQ Assay, a bias-controlled multiplex PCR, was used to amplify TCRbeta CDR3 regions from genomic DNA. The study's processing was this. Within the assay, amplification of reference gene primers was used to estimate how many nucleated cells each sample contained. Sequence reads were collapsed and filtered to measure the absolute abundance of every unique TCRbeta CDR3 rearrangement. For each sample, productive Simpson clonality was calculated as the square root of Simpson's diversity index across productive rearrangements. Not all clones reach the TCRdb copy of this immuneACCESS table, which keeps in-frame sequences only. Checked studies attribute under half of the gap to unresolved V genes and leave the rest unexplained. That table gives V, J and clone size, and the DNA gave D and trimming. The sample table contains tens of thousands of clones; only one count was recorded for under 90% of them. The top ten clonotypes cover roughly 4.2% of the sample.

This clonotype originated in a woman aged 60-75 years with acute or convalescent COVID-19. Sequencing was carried out using peripheral blood. The chain is made from TRBV4-1 and TRBJ1-1; 10 bases in between match TRBD1. The nucleotides are TGCGCCAGCAGCCCGACAGGGGGCGAGAGGGGGATGGACACTGAAGCTTTCTTT. The resulting protein is CASSPTGGERGMDTEAFF.